The clone carrying this T cell receptor (beta chain) appeared a single time. Sequencing was performed with immunoSEQ multiplex PCR; in TCRdb, only in-frame clones are kept and a portion is missing. This sample has about 94,000 clones, with 80% found just once. The data are from a study of blood T cell repertoires in COVID-19. Sequenced material: peripheral blood. This TCR came from a human donor in a cohort sampled during active COVID-19.

The CDR3: CASSLSSGTGVQETQYF. The CDR3 coding sequence is TGCGCCAGCAGTCTATCTTCCGGGACAGGGGTCCAAGAGACCCAGTACTTC. The chain uses TRBV23-1 and TRBJ2-5, with 10 nucleotides matching TRBD1. TRBV23-1 is classed as an ORF, of uncertain function. CDR3 size: 17 residues. Trimming cost V 4 bases and J 1 base; bases outside gene matches: 9.